One and the same sample provided the 4 T cell receptor beta chains below, sequenced in a study of blood T cells in healthy people across ages. Together with a sample-barcoded 5' primer, a J-beta primer mix was included in a second PCR lasting roughly 6 to 12 cycles. Using its own MiXCR run on the 5' RACE reads, TCRdb lists one record per CDR3 protein. The sample lists 730,000 or so distinct CDR3 sequences; around 46% were seen once. The sample taken for sequencing was blood. The receptors shown here come from an older woman in good health.

V usage is TRBV29-1 and J usage is TRBJ2-1, with 9 bases identical to TRBD1. CDR3 length equals 15 residues. The germline V gene has CDR1 SQVTM and CDR2 ANQGSEA. The CDR3 loop is CSGQGSVSSYNEQFF. In DNA form, the CDR3 reads TGCAGTGGACAGGGGTCGGTGAGCTCCTACAATGAGCAGTTCTTC.

This clonotype was observed a few times. V and J are TRBV15 and TRBJ2-5; D unclear. The V end was cut by 1 base, the J end by 2 bases, with 8 bases between. Germline CDR1 and CDR2: LNHNV and YYDKDF (reference sequence). This CDR3 is 14 amino acids long. CDR3 nucleotide sequence: TGTGCCACCAGCAGAGTGGGGTTTCAAGAGACCCAGTACTTC. Its translation: CATSRVGFQETQYF.

This rearrangement joins TRBV20-1 to TRBJ2-7, with D perhaps matching TRBD2 (6 bases). V was pared by 1 base and J by 6 bases, with 13 bases between. This CDR3 is built from 13 residues. The V gene's germline CDR1 is DFQATT and CDR2 SNEGSKA (reference sequence). CDR3: CSARVGGNGEQYF. CDR3 sequence (DNA): TGCAGTGCTAGAGTTGGGGGGAATGGCGAGCAGTACTTC.

V gene TRBV28 combines with J gene TRBJ2-5, with D possibly TRBD2 on 5 matching bases. V shed 0 bases and J shed 11 bases, with 16 bases lying between them. This CDR3 region has 14 residues. Looked up from germline, CDR1 is MDHEN and CDR2 is SYDVKM. CDR3 sequence (DNA): TGTGCCAGCAGTTTATGGGGGAGCCCCAATGAGCAGTACTTC. It yields the protein CASSLWGSPNEQYF.